This T cell receptor (beta chain) stems from a study of cytomegalovirus exposure and HLA in healthy donors. Study-level information: Genotyping of nearly 400 donors showed that over 65% belonged to the Caucasian-associated ancestry cluster. Regarding the study as a whole: V- and J-gene trimming of TCR beta was linked (in a later analysis) to a missense DCLRE1C variant. Associated with cytomegalovirus, according to the listing, were about 160 TCR beta chains.

PCR primers comprised 60 Vbeta and 13 Jbeta primers. Using immunoSEQ multiplex PCR, the repertoire was profiled, and TCRdb retains in-frame clones only, with some absent. The repertoire holds 200,000 to 250,000 clones, with about 70% as singletons. CDR1 is MDHEN and CDR2 is SYDVKM in the germline V gene. After removal of 5 bases from V and 2 bases from J, the junction contained 6 bases not matched to a gene. The CDR3 consists of 15 residues. Notes on this clone: As yet, its antigen is unknown.

The clonotype comes from a man aged 35-49 years in good health and CMV-seropositive. Material: PBMCs. The chain recombines TRBV28 with TRBJ2-5; 9 positions match TRBD2. The CDR3 sequence: CASSRPRGGQETQYF. The CDR3 DNA is TGTGCCAGCAGTCGACCGCGGGGGGGGCAAGAGACCCAGTACTTC. Full variable domain (rest looked up from reference TRBV28 and TRBJ2-5): DVKVTQSSRYLVKRTGEKVFLECVQDMDHENMFWYRQDPGLGLRLIYFSYDVKMKEKGDIPEGYSVSREKKERFSLILESASTNQTSMYLCASSRPRGGQETQYFGPGTRLLVL.